This TCR beta chain was documented in a study of CD8+ T cells in alopecia areata. Germline lookup yields CDR1 LNHDA and CDR2 SQIVND (reference sequence). The CDR3 spans 11 residues. The V end was cut by 10 bases, the J end by 3 bases, with 10 bases between. In each case, RNA was isolated and then reverse transcribed into cDNA as the sequencing template. Produced via immunoSEQ multiplex PCR; TCRdb's table is partial and in-frame only. The sample includes approximately 58,000 clones, around 40% of them seen just once. The TCR originated in a human donor with alopecia areata. The gene calls are TRBV19 and TRBJ2-7; D is uncertain. The sequenced sample was NKG2D-low CD8+ T cells sorted from blood. The CDR3 sequence is CATSFYYEQYF. CDR3 nucleotide sequence: TGTGCCACCTCGTTCTACTACGAGCAGTACTTC.